This T cell receptor (beta chain) originates from a study of blood T cell repertoires in COVID-19. Turning to the study itself: The origin of the acute and convalescent COVID-19 samples was the United States, Italy and Spain. The cDNA or gDNA used as material had been derived from T cells, B-cell-depleted T cells, or PBMCs.

Authors' methods: Amplification of reference gene primers provided the estimated nucleated cell counts. Libraries were prepared by immunoSEQ multiplex PCR; TCRdb keeps only in-frame clonotypes and omits some of them. V and J calls and clone size are as listed in that table; D and trimming were resolved from the DNA. The sample shows about 60,000 clones, nearly 90% of them seen only once. The clonotype was recovered from a man between 60 and 75 years old with active COVID-19. Material: peripheral blood.

CDR3 nucleotides: TGTGCCAGCAGCCAAGGAGGCTTCTGGAGTGGAAACACCATATATTTT. It codes for CASSQGGFWSGNTIYF. The V and J genes are TRBV3-1 (or the pseudogene TRBV3-2) and TRBJ1-3; no reliable D call. V lost 1 base and J 3 bases, leaving 13 bases between the germline ends. CDR1 and CDR2 (germline): LGHDT, YNNKEL (reference sequence). This CDR3 comprises 16 residues.